What follows describes a single TCR beta chain. Its antigen is as yet unknown. The data belong to a study of T cell responses to AZD1222 COVID-19 vaccine. Overall study findings and caveats: No day 14 peak samples; only post-peak repertoires were characterized. Only five or six AZD1222 recipients tested seropositive at baseline. Spike-spanning, vaccine-associated CD4 TCRs were dominant at 160-218 and 743-854. Close to half of all spike-specific TCRs reportedly target regions of the variants that are unmutated.

Using immunoSEQ multiplex PCR, the repertoire was profiled, and TCRdb retains in-frame clones only, with some absent. The table includes roughly 49,000 clones, around 85% detected once. The TCR was taken from an adult in good health. Sequenced material: peripheral blood, taken on day 0 of MenACWY control vaccination.

The CDR3 DNA follows: TGTGCCAGCAAAGAGATATACGGGTACACTGAAGCTTTCTTT. It codes for CASKEIYGYTEAFF. The chain couples TRBV28 to TRBJ1-1, with D unresolved. The germline V and J ends were trimmed by 7 bases and 3 bases, with 15 bases remaining between them. Germline values: CDR1 MDHEN, CDR2 SYDVKM. The CDR3 runs 14 residues.